This passage covers 4 T cell receptor beta chains from one sample sequenced in a study of OX40 agonist ivuxolimab in advanced cancers. TCRdb keeps only in-frame clones here, not all; method: immunoSEQ multiplex PCR. The table includes around 45,000 clones, over 85% detected once. The sample was CD4+ or CD8+ T cells sorted from blood, taken in a trial of the OX40 agonist ivuxolimab. Receptors originate from an adult with an advanced solid tumor such as melanoma, head and neck, liver or kidney cancer.

This chain joins TRBV9 and TRBJ2-3, with D tentatively TRBD1 or TRBD2 (5 bases each). Trimming stripped 3 bases from V and 5 bases from J, with 13 bases between. The CDR3 length is 14 residues. Germline values: CDR1 SGDLS, CDR2 YYNGEE. The CDR3 sequence is CASSGWGSGDTQYF. CDR3 bases: TGTGCCAGCAGCGGGTGGGGCAGCGGAGATACGCAGTATTTT.

The V call is TRBV5-4, the J call TRBJ2-7, with no clear D. The CDR3 is 12 residues long. Trimming stripped 2 bases from V and 5 bases from J, with 8 bases between. Germline V gives CDR1 SGHNT, CDR2 YYREEE (reference sequence). CDR3 in amino acids: CASSFYQNEQYF. Here the CDR3 DNA reads TGTGCCAGCAGCTTTTACCAGAACGAGCAGTACTTC.

The chain recombines TRBV5-1 with TRBJ2-5; D is unclear. Germline loops: CDR1 SGHRS, CDR2 YFSETQ. The CDR3 is 15 amino acids. V gave up 0 bases and J gave up 1 base, with 10 bases separating them. In nucleotides, the CDR3 is TGCGCCAGCAGCTTGGCCCTCCGGCTCCAAGAGACCCAGTACTTC. Translated: CASSLALRLQETQYF.

The rearrangement uses TRBV5-1 and TRBJ1-2; no clear D gene. V lost 0 bases, J lost 4 bases, and 4 bases lay in between. This CDR3 region has 12 residues. Germline assignment: CDR1 SGHRS and CDR2 YFSETQ. The CDR3 spells CASSLDGYGYTF. DNA for the CDR3: TGCGCCAGCAGCTTGGACGGCTATGGCTACACCTTC.